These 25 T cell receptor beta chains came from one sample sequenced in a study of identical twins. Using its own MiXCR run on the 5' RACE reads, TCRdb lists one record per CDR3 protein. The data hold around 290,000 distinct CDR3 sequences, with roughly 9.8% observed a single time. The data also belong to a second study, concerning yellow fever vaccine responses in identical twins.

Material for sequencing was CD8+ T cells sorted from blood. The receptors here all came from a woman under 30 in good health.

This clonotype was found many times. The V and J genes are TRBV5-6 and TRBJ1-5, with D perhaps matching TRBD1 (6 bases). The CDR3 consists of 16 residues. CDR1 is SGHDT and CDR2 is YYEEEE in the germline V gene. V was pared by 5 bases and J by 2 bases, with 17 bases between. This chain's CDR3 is CASSVAGAVGNQPQHF. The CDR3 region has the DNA TGTGCCAGCAGTGTCGCAGGGGCGGTCGGCAATCAGCCCCAGCATTTT. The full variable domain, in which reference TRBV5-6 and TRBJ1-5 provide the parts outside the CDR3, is DAGVTQSPTHLIKTRGQQVTLRCSPKSGHDTVSWYQQALGQGPQFIFQYYEEEERQRGNFPDRFSGHQFPNYSSELNVNALLLGDSALYLCASSVAGAVGNQPQHFGDGTRLSIL.

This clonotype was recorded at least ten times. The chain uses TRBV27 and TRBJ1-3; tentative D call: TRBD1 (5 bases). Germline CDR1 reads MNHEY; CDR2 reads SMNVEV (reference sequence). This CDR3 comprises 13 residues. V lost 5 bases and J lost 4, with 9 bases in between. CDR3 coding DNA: TGTGCCAGCAGTAGAGGGGTCGGAAACACCATATATTTT. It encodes CASSRGVGNTIYF.

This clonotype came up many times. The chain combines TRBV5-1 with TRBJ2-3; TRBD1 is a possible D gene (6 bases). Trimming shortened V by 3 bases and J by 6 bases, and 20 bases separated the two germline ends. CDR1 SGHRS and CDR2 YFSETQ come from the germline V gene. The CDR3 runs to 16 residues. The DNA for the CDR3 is TGCGCCAGCAGCTACCCGGGGCAGGGGCACGAGGATACGCAGTATTTT. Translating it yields CASSYPGQGHEDTQYF.

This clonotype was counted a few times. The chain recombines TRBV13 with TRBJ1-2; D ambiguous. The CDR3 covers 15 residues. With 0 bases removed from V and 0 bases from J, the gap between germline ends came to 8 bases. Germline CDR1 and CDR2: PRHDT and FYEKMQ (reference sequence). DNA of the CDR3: TGTGCCAGCAGCTTAGGGGAGAATTCTAACTATGGCTACACCTTC. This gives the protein CASSLGENSNYGYTF.

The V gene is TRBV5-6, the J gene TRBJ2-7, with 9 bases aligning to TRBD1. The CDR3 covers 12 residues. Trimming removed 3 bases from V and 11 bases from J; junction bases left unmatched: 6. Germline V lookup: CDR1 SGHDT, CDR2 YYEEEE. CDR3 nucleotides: TGTGCCAGCAGCTCCATGGACAGGGGAAAGTACTTC. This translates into CASSSMDRGKYF.

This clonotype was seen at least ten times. As DNA, the CDR3 is TGTGCCAGCAGCTTTTATTGGACGGATGAGCAGTTCTTC. It translates to CASSFYWTDEQFF. J is TRBJ2-1 and V is TRBV7-9; D unclear. CDR1 SEHNR and CDR2 FQNEAQ come from the germline V gene (reference sequence). The V end lost 3 bases, the J end lost 8 bases, and 11 bases lay between the germline ends. This CDR3 is 13 amino acids long.

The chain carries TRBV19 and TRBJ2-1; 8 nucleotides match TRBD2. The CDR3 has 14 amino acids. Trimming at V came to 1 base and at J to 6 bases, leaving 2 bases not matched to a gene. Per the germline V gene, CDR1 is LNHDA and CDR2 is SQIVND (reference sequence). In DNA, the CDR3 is TGTGCCAGTAGTATAGCGGGAGGGCCCAATGAGCAGTTCTTC. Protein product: CASSIAGGPNEQFF.

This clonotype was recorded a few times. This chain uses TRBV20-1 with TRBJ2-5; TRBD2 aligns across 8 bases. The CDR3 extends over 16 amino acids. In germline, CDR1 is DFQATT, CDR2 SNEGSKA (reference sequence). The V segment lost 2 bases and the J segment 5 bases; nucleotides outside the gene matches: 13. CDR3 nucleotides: TGCAGTGCTAGAAATAGAGAACTAGCGGATTGGGAGACCCAGTACTTC. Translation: CSARNRELADWETQYF.

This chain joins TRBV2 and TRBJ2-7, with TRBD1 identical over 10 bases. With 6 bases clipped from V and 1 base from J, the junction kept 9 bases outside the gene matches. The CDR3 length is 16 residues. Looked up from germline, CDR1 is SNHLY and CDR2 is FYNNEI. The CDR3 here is CASSRPRDRGSYEQYF. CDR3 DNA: TGTGCCAGCAGCCGCCCCCGGGACAGGGGATCCTACGAGCAGTACTTC.

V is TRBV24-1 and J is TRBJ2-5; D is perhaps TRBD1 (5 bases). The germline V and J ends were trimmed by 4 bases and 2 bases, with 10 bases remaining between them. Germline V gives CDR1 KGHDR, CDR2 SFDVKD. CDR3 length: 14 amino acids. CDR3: CATSELTDQETQYF. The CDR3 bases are TGTGCCACCAGTGAGTTGACAGATCAAGAGACCCAGTACTTC.

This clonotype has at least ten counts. This CDR3 is CASRRSGTGQETQYF. The CDR3 DNA reads TGTGCCAGCAGGCGTTCCGGGACAGGGCAAGAGACCCAGTACTTC. J is TRBJ2-5 and V is TRBV6-1; 9 bases agree with TRBD1. CDR3 length: 15 residues. V trimming: 6 bases; J trimming: 2 bases; junction bases outside the gene matches: 7. Germline CDR1 is MNHNS and CDR2 is SASEGT.

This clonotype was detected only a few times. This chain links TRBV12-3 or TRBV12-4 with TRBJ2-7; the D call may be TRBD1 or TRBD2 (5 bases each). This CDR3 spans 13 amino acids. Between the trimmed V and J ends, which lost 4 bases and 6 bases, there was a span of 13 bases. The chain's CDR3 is CASSSGDPLEQYF. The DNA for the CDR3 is TGTGCCAGCAGTTCTGGGGACCCCCTCGAGCAGTACTTC.

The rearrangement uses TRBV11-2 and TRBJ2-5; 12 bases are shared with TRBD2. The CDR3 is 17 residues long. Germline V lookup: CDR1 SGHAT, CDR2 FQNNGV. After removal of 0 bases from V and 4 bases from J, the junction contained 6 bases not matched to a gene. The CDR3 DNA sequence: TGTGCCAGCAGCTTAGATAGGCGACTAGCGGGAGCAGAGACCCAGTACTTC. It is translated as CASSLDRRLAGAETQYF.

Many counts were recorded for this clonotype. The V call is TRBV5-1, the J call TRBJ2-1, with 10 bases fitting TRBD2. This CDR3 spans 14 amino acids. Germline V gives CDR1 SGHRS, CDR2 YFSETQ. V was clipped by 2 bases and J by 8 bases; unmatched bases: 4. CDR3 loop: CASSLAGGVDEQFF. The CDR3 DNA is TGCGCCAGCAGCTTAGCGGGGGGGGTTGATGAGCAGTTCTTC.

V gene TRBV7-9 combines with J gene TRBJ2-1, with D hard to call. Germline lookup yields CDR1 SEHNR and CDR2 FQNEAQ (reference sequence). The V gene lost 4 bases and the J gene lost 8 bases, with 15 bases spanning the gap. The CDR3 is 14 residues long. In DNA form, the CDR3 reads TGTGCCAGCAGCTACCCTCAGCGCCGTGATGAGCAGTTCTTC. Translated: CASSYPQRRDEQFF.

Here the CDR3 DNA reads TGTGCCAGCAGCCCCATCGGGGGCGGCAATGAGCAGTTCTTC. Its protein is CASSPIGGGNEQFF. This chain uses TRBV7-9 with TRBJ2-1; either TRBD1 or TRBD2 may supply D (6 bases each). The V and J ends lost 5 bases and 6 bases respectively, with 14 bases between them. The CDR3 loop spans 14 amino acids. Germline V gene lookup returns CDR1 SEHNR and CDR2 FQNEAQ (reference sequence).

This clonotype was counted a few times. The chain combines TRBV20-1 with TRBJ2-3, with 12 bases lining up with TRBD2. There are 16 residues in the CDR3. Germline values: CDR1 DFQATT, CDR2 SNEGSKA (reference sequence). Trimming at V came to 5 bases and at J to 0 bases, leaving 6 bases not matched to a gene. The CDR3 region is CSARWTSGASTDTQYF. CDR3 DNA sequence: TGCAGTGCTCGGTGGACTAGCGGGGCGAGCACAGATACGCAGTATTTT.

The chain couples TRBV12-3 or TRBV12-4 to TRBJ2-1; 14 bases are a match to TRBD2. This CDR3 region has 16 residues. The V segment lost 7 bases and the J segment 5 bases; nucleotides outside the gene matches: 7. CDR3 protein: CASKPGLAGVHNEQFF. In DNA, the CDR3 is TGTGCCAGCAAACCGGGACTAGCGGGGGTTCACAATGAGCAGTTCTTC.

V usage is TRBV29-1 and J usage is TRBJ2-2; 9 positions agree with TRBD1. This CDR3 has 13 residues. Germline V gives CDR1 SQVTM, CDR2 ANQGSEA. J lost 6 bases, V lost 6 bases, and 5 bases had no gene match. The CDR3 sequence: CSVQGQGPGELFF. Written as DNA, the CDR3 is TGCAGCGTCCAGGGACAGGGACCCGGGGAGCTGTTTTTT.

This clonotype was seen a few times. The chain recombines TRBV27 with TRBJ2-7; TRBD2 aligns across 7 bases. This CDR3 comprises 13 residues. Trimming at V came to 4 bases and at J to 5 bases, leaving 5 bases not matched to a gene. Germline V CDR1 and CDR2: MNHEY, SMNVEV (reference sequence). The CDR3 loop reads CASSSGGRNEQYF. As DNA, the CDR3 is TGTGCCAGCAGTTCCGGCGGGAGAAACGAGCAGTACTTC.

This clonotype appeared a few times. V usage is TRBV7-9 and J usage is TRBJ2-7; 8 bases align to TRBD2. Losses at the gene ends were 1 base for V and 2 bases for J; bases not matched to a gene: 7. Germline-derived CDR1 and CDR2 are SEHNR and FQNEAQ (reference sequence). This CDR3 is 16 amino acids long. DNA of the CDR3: TGTGCCAGCAGCTTAGGGGGGCGGGGGGAAACCTACGAGCAGTACTTC. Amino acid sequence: CASSLGGRGETYEQYF.

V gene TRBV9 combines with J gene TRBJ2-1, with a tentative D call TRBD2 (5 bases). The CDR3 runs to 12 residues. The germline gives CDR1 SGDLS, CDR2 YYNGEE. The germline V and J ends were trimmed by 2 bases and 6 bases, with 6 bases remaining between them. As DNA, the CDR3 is TGTGCCAGCAGCGTGAGCGGCAATGAGCAGTTCTTC. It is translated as CASSVSGNEQFF.

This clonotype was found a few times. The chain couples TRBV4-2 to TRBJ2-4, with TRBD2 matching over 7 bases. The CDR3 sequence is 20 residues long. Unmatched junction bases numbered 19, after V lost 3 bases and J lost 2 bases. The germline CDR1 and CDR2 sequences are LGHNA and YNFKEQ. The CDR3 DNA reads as TGTGCCAGCAGCCATCCCTTCGGCAACCGGCTAGCGGATTCCAAAAACATTCAGTACTTC. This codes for CASSHPFGNRLADSKNIQYF.

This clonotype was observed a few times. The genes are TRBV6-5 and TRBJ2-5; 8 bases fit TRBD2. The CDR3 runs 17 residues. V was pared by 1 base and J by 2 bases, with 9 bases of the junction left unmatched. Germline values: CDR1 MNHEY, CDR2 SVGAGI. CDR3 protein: CASSYWGGLADQETQYF. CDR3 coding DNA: TGTGCCAGCAGTTACTGGGGAGGACTAGCTGATCAAGAGACCCAGTACTTC.

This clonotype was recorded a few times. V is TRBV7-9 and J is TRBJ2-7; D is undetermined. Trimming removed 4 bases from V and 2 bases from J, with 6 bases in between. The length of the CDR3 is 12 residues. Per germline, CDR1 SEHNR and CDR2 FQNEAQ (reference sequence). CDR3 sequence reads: CASSSDPYEQYF. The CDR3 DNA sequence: TGTGCCAGCAGCTCGGACCCCTACGAGCAGTACTTC. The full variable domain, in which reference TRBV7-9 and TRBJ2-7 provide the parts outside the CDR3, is DTGVSQNPRHKITKRGQNVTFRCDPISEHNRLYWYRQTLGQGPEFLTYFQNEAQLEKSRLLSDRFSAERPKGSFSTLEIQRTEQGDSAMYLCASSSDPYEQYFGPGTRLTVT.